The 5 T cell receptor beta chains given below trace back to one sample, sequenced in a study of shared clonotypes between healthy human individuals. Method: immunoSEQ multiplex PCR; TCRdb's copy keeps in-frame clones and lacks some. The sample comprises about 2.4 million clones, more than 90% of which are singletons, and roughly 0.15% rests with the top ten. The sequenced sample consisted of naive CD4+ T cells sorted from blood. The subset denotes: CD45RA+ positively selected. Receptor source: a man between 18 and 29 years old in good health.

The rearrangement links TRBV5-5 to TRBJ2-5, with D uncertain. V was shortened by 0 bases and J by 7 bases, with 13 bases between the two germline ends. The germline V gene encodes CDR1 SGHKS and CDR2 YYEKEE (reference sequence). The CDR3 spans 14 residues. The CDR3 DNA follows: TGTGCCAGCAGCTTGGTTCAGGTACCGGGGACCCAGTACTTC. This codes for CASSLVQVPGTQYF. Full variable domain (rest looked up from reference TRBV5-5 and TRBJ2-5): DAGVTQSPTHLIKTRGQQVTLRCSPISGHKSVSWYQQVLGQGPQFIFQYYEKEERGRGNFPDRFSARQFPNYSSELNVNALLLGDSALYLCASSLVQVPGTQYFGPGTRLLVL.

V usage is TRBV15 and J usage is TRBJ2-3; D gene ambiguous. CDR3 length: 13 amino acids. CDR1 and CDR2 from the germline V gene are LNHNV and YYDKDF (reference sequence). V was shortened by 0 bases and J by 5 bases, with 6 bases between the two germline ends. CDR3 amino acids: CATSRDFLDTQYF. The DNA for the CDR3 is TGTGCCACCAGCAGAGATTTCCTAGATACGCAGTATTTT.

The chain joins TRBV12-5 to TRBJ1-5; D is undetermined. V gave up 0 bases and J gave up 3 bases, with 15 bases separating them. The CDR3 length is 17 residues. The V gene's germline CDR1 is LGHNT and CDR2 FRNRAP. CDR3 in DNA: TGTGCTAGTGGTTTGGTACCAACAAATTTCCCCAATCAGCCCCAGCATTTT. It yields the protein CASGLVPTNFPNQPQHF.

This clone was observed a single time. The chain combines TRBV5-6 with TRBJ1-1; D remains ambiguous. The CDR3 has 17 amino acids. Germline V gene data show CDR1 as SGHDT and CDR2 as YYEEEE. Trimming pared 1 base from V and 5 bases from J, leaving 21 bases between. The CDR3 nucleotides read TGTGCCAGCAGCTTGTATTCCGAGCGTTTGGAACTAACTGAAGCTTTCTTT. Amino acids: CASSLYSERLELTEAFF.

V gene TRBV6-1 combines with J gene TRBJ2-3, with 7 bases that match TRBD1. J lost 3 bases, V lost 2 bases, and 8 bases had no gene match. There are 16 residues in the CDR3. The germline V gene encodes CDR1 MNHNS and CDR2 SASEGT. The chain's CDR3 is CASSELLAGGTDTQYF. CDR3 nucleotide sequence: TGTGCCAGCAGTGAACTCCTTGCAGGGGGTACAGATACGCAGTATTTT.